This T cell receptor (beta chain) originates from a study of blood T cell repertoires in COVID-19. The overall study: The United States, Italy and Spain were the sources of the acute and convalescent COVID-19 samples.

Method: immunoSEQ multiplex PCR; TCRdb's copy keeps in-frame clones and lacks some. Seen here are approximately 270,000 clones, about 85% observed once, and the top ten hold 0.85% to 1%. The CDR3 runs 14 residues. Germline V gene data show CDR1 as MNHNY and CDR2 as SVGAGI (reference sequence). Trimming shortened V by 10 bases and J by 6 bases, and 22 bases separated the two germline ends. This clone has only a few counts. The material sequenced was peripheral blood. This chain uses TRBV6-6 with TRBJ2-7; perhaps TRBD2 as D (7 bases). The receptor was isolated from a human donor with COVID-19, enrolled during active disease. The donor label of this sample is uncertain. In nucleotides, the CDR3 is TGTGCCACCGCGTGGCGGGGGCAGGGTGGCGAGCAGTACTTC. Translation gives CATAWRGQGGEQYF.